A single sample gave rise to the 4 T cell receptor beta chains below, sequenced in a study of blood T cells in healthy people across ages. A J-beta primer mix and a sample-barcoded 5' primer were used in a second PCR of about 7 to 12 cycles. TCRdb re-called the 5' RACE reads through MiXCR, storing one row per CDR3 protein. The profile covers 800,000 to 1,300,000 distinct CDR3 sequences, with 20% to 25% appearing a single time and around 0.75% taken by the ten largest. This sample also belongs to another study, concerning T cells of mothers and their children.

Input material: blood. Receptor source: a girl aged 2-15 years in good health.

Worth noting for this clonotype: No conserved phenylalanine or tryptophan is present at the end of the CDR3, so a read error is the likely explanation. The DNA is left out, because the CDR3 cannot be placed on it with certainty; the CDR3 is given as TCRdb lists it. The chain carries TRBV7-9 and TRBJ2-5; no check of the table's D call, TRBD2, against the DNA was made. With termini counted, the CDR3 has 13 amino acids. The germline V gene encodes CDR1 SEHNR and CDR2 FQNEAQ (reference sequence). The CDR3 reads CASSLGSSPLGNL.

The chain uses TRBV27 and TRBJ1-6, with D unresolved. Germline-derived CDR1 and CDR2 are MNHEY and SMNVEV (reference sequence). Trimming removed 5 bases at V and 1 base at J, with 15 bases between. This CDR3 has 17 amino acids. DNA for the CDR3: TGTGCCAGCAGTCTCTCGGTTCTGCCGTCCTATAATTCACCCCTCCACTTT. Its translation is CASSLSVLPSYNSPLHF.

This rearrangement joins TRBV6-5 to TRBJ1-3; D gene uncertain. CDR1 is MNHEY and CDR2 is SVGAGI in the germline V gene. This CDR3 is 14 amino acids long. V dropped 0 bases and J dropped 1 base, with 4 bases sitting between them. The CDR3 region has the DNA TGTGCCAGCAGTTACTCGCGTTCTGGAAACACCATATATTTT. Its protein product is CASSYSRSGNTIYF.

The CDR3 is CASRAAGKLFF. The DNA of the CDR3 is TGTGCCAGCAGGGCGGCGGGGAAACTGTTTTTT. V usage is TRBV12-3 or TRBV12-4 and J usage is TRBJ1-4; D gene uncertain. The CDR3 covers 11 residues. The V end was cut by 6 bases, the J end by 11 bases, with 10 bases between.